This TCR beta chain stems from a study of cytomegalovirus exposure and HLA in healthy donors. Note on this clone: As yet, its antigen is unknown.

V lost 3 bases, J lost 4 bases, and 2 bases stayed unmatched. The CDR3 has 14 residues. Germline V lookup: CDR1 MNHEY, CDR2 SMNVEV (reference sequence). Whole-study findings and limits: Presence/absence analysis assumed near-uniform sequencing depth across donors.

In the PCR, 60 Vbeta and 13 Jbeta primers were used. Generated by immunoSEQ multiplex PCR, the TCRdb table keeps only in-frame clones and is missing some. The sample comprises roughly 90,000 clones, around 78% of which are singletons, and 4.6% rests with the top ten. This chain links TRBV27 with TRBJ2-7; 11 bases agree with TRBD2. The sequenced sample consisted of PBMCs. The source is a woman aged 40 to 49 in good health and CMV-seropositive. Here the CDR3 reads CASSFSGGGYEQYF. CDR3 in DNA: TGTGCCAGCAGTTTTAGCGGGGGGGGTTACGAGCAGTACTTC.